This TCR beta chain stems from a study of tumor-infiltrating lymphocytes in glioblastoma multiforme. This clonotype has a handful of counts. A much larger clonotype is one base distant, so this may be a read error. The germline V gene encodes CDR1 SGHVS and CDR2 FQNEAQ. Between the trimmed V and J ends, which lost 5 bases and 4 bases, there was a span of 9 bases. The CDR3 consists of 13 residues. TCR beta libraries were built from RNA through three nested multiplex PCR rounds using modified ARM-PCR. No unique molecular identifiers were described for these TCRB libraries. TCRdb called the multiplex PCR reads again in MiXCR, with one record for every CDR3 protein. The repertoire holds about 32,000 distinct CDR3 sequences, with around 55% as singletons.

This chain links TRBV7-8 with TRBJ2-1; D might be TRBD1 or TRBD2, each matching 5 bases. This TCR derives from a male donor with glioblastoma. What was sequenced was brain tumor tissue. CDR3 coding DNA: TGTGCCAGCAGCCTCAGGGAGTACAATGAGCAGTTCTTC. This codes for CASSLREYNEQFF.